Here is one T cell receptor (beta chain) with its context. Authors' processing steps: From reference gene primer amplification, estimates of nucleated cell counts were derived. Sequencing used immunoSEQ multiplex PCR; TCRdb keeps in-frame clones, though not all of them. V, J and clone size are taken as reported in that table, and D and trimming were inferred from the DNA itself. Seen here are about 270,000 clones, about 89% observed once, and the top ten hold 2% to 2.5%. The germline gives CDR1 MNHEY, CDR2 SMNVEV (reference sequence). The V segment lost 9 bases and the J segment 1 base; nucleotides outside the gene matches: 11. The CDR3 contains 16 residues. These data come from a study of blood T cell repertoires in COVID-19. Turning to the study itself: COVID-19 samples, acute and convalescent, were from the United States, Italy and Spain. T cells, B-cell-depleted T cells, or PBMCs provided the cDNA or gDNA that served as material.

This chain joins TRBV27 and TRBJ1-5; TRBD1 aligns across 8 bases. The receptor comes from a woman between 50 and 59 years old with acute or convalescent COVID-19. The sequenced sample was peripheral blood. CDR3 sequence (DNA): TGTGCCAGGAAGGACAGGGTTAAGTTGAGCAATCAGCCCCAGCATTTT. Translated, it gives CARKDRVKLSNQPQHF.